Listed below are T cell receptor beta chains from one sample, sequenced in a study of T cells in Graves' hyperthyroidism and ophthalmopathy. TCRdb re-called the multiplex PCR reads with MiXCR, one entry per CDR3 protein. The data contain roughly 400,000 distinct CDR3 sequences, around 14% of them singletons. Sequencing was carried out using blood. The receptors here all came from a woman between 18 and 29 years old with Graves' hyperthyroidism that later progressed to Graves' ophthalmopathy. Each CDR3 is given with its conserved first and last residue. D genes are given only for firm matches. The size field is filled for only some rows; it gives once, few, many or a size class.

j_gene | d_gene | v_gene | abundance | CDR3aa | CDR3nt
TRBJ1-3 | . | TRBV7-9 | many | CASSFGQSSGNTIYF | TGTGCCAGCAGCTTTGGACAGTCCTCTGGAAACACCATATATTTT
TRBJ2-2 | . | TRBV5-1 | many | CASSYGPTGELFF | TGCGCCAGCAGCTACGGACCTACCGGGGAGCTGTTTTTT
TRBJ1-1 | . | TRBV28 | many | CASSPSGRAPEAFF | TGTGCCAGCAGCCCCTCGGGTAGGGCCCCTGAAGCTTTCTTT
TRBJ2-2 | TRBD2 | TRBV20-1 | few | CSARVPTSRPGTGELFF | TGCAGTGCTAGAGTTCCGACTAGCCGCCCGGGCACCGGGGAGCTGTTTTTT
TRBJ2-7 | . | TRBV28 | . | CASSLFMSSYEQYF | TGTGCCAGCAGTTTGTTCATGAGCTCCTACGAGCAGTACTTC
TRBJ2-1 | . | TRBV29-1 | few | CSVDHEQFF | TGCAGCGTTGATCATGAGCAGTTCTTC
TRBJ1-5 | . | TRBV3-1 | many | CASSQAARNQPQHF | TGTGCCAGCAGCCAAGCAGCCCGAAATCAGCCCCAGCATTTT
TRBJ2-5 | TRBD2 | TRBV28 | few | CASSSHIAGGWQETQYF | TGTGCCAGCAGTTCTCATATAGCGGGAGGGTGGCAAGAGACCCAGTACTTC
TRBJ2-1 | . | TRBV20-1 | many | CSARAPEGPYNEQFF | TGCAGTGCTAGAGCCCCAGAGGGCCCATACAATGAGCAGTTCTTC
TRBJ2-7 | . | TRBV29-1 | . | CSVHRGHEQYF | TGCAGCGTTCATCGGGGTCACGAGCAGTACTTC
TRBJ2-1 | TRBD2 | TRBV2 | many | CASSERGIAGVDEQFF | TGTGCCAGCAGTGAAAGGGGGATAGCGGGAGTCGATGAGCAGTTCTTC
TRBJ2-5 | . | TRBV7-6 | many | CASSSGTGASETQYF | TGTGCCAGCAGCTCCGGAACAGGTGCATCAGAGACCCAGTACTTC
TRBJ2-7 | . | TRBV4-1 | many | CASSQAGPGDEQYF | TGCGCCAGCAGCCAAGCGGGACCCGGGGACGAGCAGTACTTC
TRBJ2-2 | . | TRBV19 | . | CASQRITPTGTGELFF | TGTGCCTCCCAGCGGATAACGCCAACGGGGACCGGGGAGCTGTTTTTT